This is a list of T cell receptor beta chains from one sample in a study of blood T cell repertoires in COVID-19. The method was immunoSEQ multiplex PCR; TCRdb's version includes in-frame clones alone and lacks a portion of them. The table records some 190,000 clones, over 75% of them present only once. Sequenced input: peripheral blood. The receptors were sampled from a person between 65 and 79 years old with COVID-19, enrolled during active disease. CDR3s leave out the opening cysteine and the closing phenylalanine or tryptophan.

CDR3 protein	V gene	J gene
ASSRRRDRGRFTEAF	TRBV14	TRBJ1-1
ASSLSPGGPGDTQY	TRBV11-2	TRBJ2-3
ASSQYRGRETQY	TRBV4-3	TRBJ2-5
ASSAAPGRGGYGYT	TRBV2	TRBJ1-2
ASWDRGSYEQY	TRBV6-5	TRBJ2-7
AITPGQGGYGYT	TRBV10-3	TRBJ1-2
AISEDRGHGYT	TRBV10-3	TRBJ1-2
ASSFRSGSGELF	TRBV6-2/TRBV6-3	TRBJ2-2
ASSAGGTSYEQY	TRBV9	TRBJ2-7
ASSRDSDVLT	TRBV5-1	TRBJ2-6
ASSLPSGGRADTQY	TRBV28	TRBJ2-3
ASSRWGQSGNQPQH	TRBV6-2/TRBV6-3	TRBJ1-5
ASSLTGRSPLH	TRBV28	TRBJ1-6
ASSGTGAEQY	TRBV25-1	TRBJ2-7
ASTPASLGNQPQH	TRBV6-2/TRBV6-3	TRBJ1-5
ASMKRTGPSYNEQF	TRBV27	TRBJ2-1
ASSREGDTEAF	TRBV18	TRBJ1-1
ASRKLGTDSDTQY	TRBV7-7	TRBJ2-3
AISEPHPRSGQPKPYEQY	TRBV10-3	TRBJ2-7
ASSHQRFGEQY	TRBV28	TRBJ2-7
ATSRIGTGVLGELF	TRBV15	TRBJ1-4
ASSIGSHGGYT	TRBV19	TRBJ1-2
ASGGGQGNQPQH	TRBV27	TRBJ1-5
ASRTGGNQPQH	TRBV28	TRBJ1-5
ASSQDHHMDRVNTGELF	TRBV3-1/TRBV3-2	TRBJ2-2
ATLPEWTGLHEQY	TRBV10-3	TRBJ2-7
ASSLRTGQETQY	TRBV5-4	TRBJ2-5
ASSQMTRPNTGELF	TRBV3-1/TRBV3-2	TRBJ2-2
ASRYSGSFTDTQY	TRBV10-2	TRBJ2-3
ASSVASQPGLYEQY	TRBV9	TRBJ2-7
ATSDPGTSGVNNEQF	TRBV24-1	TRBJ2-1
ASSLTRDRVSYEQY	TRBV27	TRBJ2-7
ASGRTSGSSKEQF	TRBV7-3	TRBJ2-1
ASSVGRSYGYT	TRBV5-4	TRBJ1-2
SASGALLTDTQY	TRBV29-1	TRBJ2-3
ASSQDGQGHEKLF	TRBV4-3	TRBJ1-4
ASSWTRADTEAF	TRBV5-1	TRBJ1-1